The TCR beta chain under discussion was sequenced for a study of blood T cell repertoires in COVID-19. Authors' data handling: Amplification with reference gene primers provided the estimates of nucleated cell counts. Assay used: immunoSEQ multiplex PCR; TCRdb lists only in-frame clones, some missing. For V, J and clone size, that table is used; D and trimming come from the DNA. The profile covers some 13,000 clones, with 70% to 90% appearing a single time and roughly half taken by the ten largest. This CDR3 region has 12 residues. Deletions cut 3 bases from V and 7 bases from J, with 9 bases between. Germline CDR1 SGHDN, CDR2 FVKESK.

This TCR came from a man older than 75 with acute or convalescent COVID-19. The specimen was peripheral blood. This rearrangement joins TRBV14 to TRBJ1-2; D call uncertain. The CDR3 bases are TGTGCCAGCAGCCAGAGGGCGGCTGGCTACACCTTC. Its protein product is CASSQRAAGYTF.